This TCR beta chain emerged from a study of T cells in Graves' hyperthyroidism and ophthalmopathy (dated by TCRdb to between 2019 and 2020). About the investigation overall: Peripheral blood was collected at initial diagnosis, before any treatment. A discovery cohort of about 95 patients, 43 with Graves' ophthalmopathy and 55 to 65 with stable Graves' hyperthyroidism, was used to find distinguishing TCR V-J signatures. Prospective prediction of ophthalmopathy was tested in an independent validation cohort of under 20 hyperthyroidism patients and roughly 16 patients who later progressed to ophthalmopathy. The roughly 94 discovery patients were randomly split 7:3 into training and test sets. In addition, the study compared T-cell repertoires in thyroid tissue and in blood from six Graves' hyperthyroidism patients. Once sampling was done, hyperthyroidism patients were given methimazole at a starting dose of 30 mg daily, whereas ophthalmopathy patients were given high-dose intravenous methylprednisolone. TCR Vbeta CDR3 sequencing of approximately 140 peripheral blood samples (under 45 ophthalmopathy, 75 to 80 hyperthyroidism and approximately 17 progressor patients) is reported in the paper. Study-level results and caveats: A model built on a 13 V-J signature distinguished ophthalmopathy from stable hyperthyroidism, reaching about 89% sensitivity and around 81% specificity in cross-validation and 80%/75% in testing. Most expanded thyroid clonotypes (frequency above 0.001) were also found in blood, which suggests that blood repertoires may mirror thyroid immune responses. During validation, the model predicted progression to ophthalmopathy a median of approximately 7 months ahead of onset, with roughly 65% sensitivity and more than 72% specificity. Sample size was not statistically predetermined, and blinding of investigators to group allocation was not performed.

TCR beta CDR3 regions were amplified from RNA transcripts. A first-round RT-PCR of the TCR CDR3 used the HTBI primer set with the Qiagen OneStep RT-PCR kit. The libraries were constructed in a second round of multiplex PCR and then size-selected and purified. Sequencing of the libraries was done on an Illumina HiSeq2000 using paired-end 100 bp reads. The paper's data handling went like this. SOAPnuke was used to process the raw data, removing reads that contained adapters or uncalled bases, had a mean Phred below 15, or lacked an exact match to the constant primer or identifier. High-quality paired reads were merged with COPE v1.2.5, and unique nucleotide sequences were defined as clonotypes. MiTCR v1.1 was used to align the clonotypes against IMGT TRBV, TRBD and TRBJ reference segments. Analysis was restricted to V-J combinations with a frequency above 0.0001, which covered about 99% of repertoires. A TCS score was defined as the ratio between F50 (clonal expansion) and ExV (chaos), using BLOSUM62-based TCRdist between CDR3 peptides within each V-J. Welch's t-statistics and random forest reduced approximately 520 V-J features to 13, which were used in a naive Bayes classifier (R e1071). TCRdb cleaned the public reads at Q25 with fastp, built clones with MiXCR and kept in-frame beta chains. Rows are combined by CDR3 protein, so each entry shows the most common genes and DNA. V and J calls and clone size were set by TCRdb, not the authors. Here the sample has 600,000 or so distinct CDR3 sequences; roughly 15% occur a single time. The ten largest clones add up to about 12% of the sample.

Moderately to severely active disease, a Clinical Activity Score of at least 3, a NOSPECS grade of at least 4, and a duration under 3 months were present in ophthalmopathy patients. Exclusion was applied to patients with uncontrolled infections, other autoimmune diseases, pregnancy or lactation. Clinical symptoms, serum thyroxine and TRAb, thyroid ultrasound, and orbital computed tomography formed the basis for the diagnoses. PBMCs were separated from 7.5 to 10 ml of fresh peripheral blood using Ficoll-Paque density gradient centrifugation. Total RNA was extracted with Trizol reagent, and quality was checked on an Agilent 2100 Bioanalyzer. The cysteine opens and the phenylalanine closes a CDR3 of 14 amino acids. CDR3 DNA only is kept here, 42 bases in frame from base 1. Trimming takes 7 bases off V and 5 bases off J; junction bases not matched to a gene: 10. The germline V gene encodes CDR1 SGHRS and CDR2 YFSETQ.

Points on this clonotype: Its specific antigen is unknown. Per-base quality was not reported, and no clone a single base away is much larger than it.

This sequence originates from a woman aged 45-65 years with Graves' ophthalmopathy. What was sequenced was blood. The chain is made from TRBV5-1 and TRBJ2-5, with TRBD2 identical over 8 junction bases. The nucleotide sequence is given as TGCGCCAGCCATAAAACGGGAGGGGTGGAGACCCAGTACTTC. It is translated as CASHKTGGVETQYF.